The 25 T cell receptor beta chains reported below all come from one sample, sequenced in a study of Graves' ophthalmopathy and Graves' hyperthyroidism. RNA transcripts were the template, and TCR beta CDR3 regions were amplified from them. The first-round RT-PCR employed HTBI primers together with the Qiagen OneStep RT-PCR kit. A multiplex PCR was then performed as the second round. TCRdb analysed the multiplex PCR reads with MiXCR anew, one entry per CDR3 protein. The data hold approximately 160,000 distinct CDR3 sequences, with over 35% observed a single time. The sequencing sample was made of peripheral blood. Receptors were obtained from a middle-aged woman with Graves' ophthalmopathy.

This clonotype was observed many times. V gene TRBV12-3 or TRBV12-4 combines with J gene TRBJ2-5, with D possibly TRBD2 on 7 matching bases. With 2 bases removed from V and 3 bases from J, the gap between germline ends came to 19 bases. This CDR3 has 17 residues. The CDR3 protein is CASSLLLSGGGEETQYF. CDR3 bases: TGTGCCAGCAGTTTATTATTATCGGGGGGCGGGGAAGAGACCCAGTACTTC.

This clonotype was seen many times. The V and J genes are TRBV20-1 and TRBJ2-7, with D perhaps matching TRBD2 (6 bases). This CDR3 contains 16 residues. In germline, CDR1 is DFQATT, CDR2 SNEGSKA (reference sequence). V was cut by 3 bases and J by 3 bases, with 21 bases left in between. The CDR3 nucleotides are TGCAGTGCTAGCCCCGAGGCGTCTAGCGCCCTCTACGAGCAGTACTTC. Its protein is CSASPEASSALYEQYF.

The V and J genes are TRBV28 and TRBJ2-7, with TRBD2 as a possible D gene (6 bases). Germline CDR1 is MDHEN and CDR2 is SYDVKM. This CDR3 is 14 amino acids long. Trimming removed 3 bases from V and 6 bases from J, with 15 bases in between. CDR3 sequence: CASSLRGLSSEQYF. CDR3 nucleotide sequence: TGTGCCAGCAGTTTGCGGGGACTTTCTTCCGAGCAGTACTTC. Using reference TRBV28 and TRBJ2-7 for the parts outside the CDR3, the full variable domain is DVKVTQSSRYLVKRTGEKVFLECVQDMDHENMFWYRQDPGLGLRLIYFSYDVKMKEKGDIPEGYSVSREKKERFSLILESASTNQTSMYLCASSLRGLSSEQYFGPGTRLTVT.

There are a few counts of this clonotype. The J gene is TRBJ1-1, the V gene TRBV12-3 or TRBV12-4; D is ambiguous. There are 11 residues in the CDR3. With 4 bases removed from V and 11 bases from J, the gap between germline ends came to 11 bases. CDR3 region: CASSYRSVAFF. The CDR3 region has the DNA TGTGCCAGCAGTTACAGAAGCGTTGCTTTCTTT.

This clonotype has ten or more counts. This rearrangement joins TRBV28 to TRBJ1-2; D remains ambiguous. V lost 4 bases and J 8 bases, leaving 11 bases between the germline ends. The CDR3 has 12 amino acids. Germline CDR1 and CDR2: MDHEN and SYDVKM. CDR3 nucleotides: TGTGCCAGCAGTTCAGGAAGAAGGGGCTACACCTTC. Residues: CASSSGRRGYTF.

CDR3 nucleotides: TGTGCCAGCAGTTTATGGGAGGACGAGCAGTACTTC. Encoded protein: CASSLWEDEQYF. The gene calls are TRBV12-3 or TRBV12-4 and TRBJ2-7, with TRBD2 as a possible D gene (6 bases). This CDR3 has 12 residues. V lost 2 bases to trimming and J lost 5 bases, with 7 bases between them.

Many counts were recorded for this clonotype. The genes are TRBV2 and TRBJ2-5; D is unclear. This CDR3 has 14 residues. Germline CDR1 is SNHLY and CDR2 is FYNNEI. V was trimmed by 4 bases and J by 1 base, leaving 10 bases between them. The CDR3 reads CASSVGRTQETQYF. The CDR3 bases are TGTGCCAGCAGTGTAGGACGGACCCAAGAGACCCAGTACTTC.

The chain uses TRBV28 and TRBJ2-7; no definite D call. The CDR3 length is 13 residues. The germline V gene encodes CDR1 MDHEN and CDR2 SYDVKM. Deletions cut 5 bases from V and 7 bases from J, with 15 bases between. In DNA, the CDR3 is TGTGCCAGCAGTCCTCGGGTGCTGGTGGAGCAGTACTTC. Protein sequence: CASSPRVLVEQYF.

This clonotype was recorded many times. V gene TRBV7-9 combines with J gene TRBJ2-2; D ambiguous. Trimming took 3 bases from V and 3 from J, leaving 5 bases between them. CDR1 is SEHNR and CDR2 is FQNEAQ in the germline V gene (reference sequence). This CDR3 comprises 13 residues. The CDR3 spells CASSLGDTGELFF. The CDR3 nucleotides are TGTGCCAGCAGCTTGGGTGACACCGGGGAGCTGTTTTTT. Filled out from reference TRBV7-9 and TRBJ2-2, the complete variable domain reads DTGVSQNPRHKITKRGQNVTFRCDPISEHNRLYWYRQTLGQGPEFLTYFQNEAQLEKSRLLSDRFSAERPKGSFSTLEIQRTEQGDSAMYLCASSLGDTGELFFGEGSRLTVL.

The chain uses TRBV6-5 and TRBJ2-7, with TRBD2 matching over 8 bases. Germline CDR1 is MNHEY and CDR2 is SVGAGI. V shed 2 bases, J shed 3 bases, and the junction held 6 bases outside the gene matches. The CDR3 runs 15 residues. As DNA, the CDR3 is TGTGCCAGCAGTTACCCCGGGAGGGGATACTACGAGCAGTACTTC. Residues: CASSYPGRGYYEQYF.

This clonotype has ten or more counts. The chain links TRBV4-1 to TRBJ1-2, with a tentative D call TRBD1 (5 bases). V was shortened by 0 bases and J by 3 bases, with 14 bases between the two germline ends. Germline CDR1 MGHRA, CDR2 YSYEKL. The CDR3 consists of 16 residues. The CDR3 region has the DNA TGCGCCAGCAGCCAAGAACCCGGGACGTACTACTATGGCTACACCTTC. This sequence encodes CASSQEPGTYYYGYTF.

This clonotype was seen many times. The chain has TRBV5-5 and TRBJ1-1; no definite D call. CDR1 and CDR2 from the germline V gene are SGHKS and YYEKEE (reference sequence). V was shortened by 0 bases and J by 0 bases, with 9 bases between the two germline ends. The CDR3 loop spans 15 amino acids. The CDR3 reads CASSLGFSMNTEAFF. The CDR3 DNA sequence: TGTGCCAGCAGCTTGGGATTCTCAATGAACACTGAAGCTTTCTTT.

The V call is TRBV7-2, the J call TRBJ2-7, with D tentatively TRBD1 (6 bases). V was cut by 1 base and J by 3 bases, with 10 bases left in between. The CDR3 totals 14 residues. Germline V gene lookup returns CDR1 SGHTA and CDR2 FQGNSA. The CDR3 is CASSLVGRGYEQYF. The CDR3 DNA is TGTGCCAGCAGCTTAGTTGGCAGGGGCTACGAGCAGTACTTC. The variable domain in full, with the rest retrieved from reference TRBV7-2 and TRBJ2-7, is GAGVSQSPSNKVTEKGKDVELRCDPISGHTALYWYRQSLGQGLEFLIYFQGNSAPDKSGLPSDRFSAERTGGSVSTLTIQRTQQEDSAVYLCASSLVGRGYEQYFGPGTRLTVT.

The sample holds a few counts of this clonotype. The genes are TRBV10-1 and TRBJ2-7; D perhaps matches TRBD2 (7 bases). Germline CDR1 is WNHNN and CDR2 is SYGVQD (reference sequence). V was pared by 0 bases and J by 5 bases, with 11 bases between. The CDR3 contains 14 residues. CDR3 amino acids: CASSESGGPNEQYF. Here the CDR3 DNA reads TGCGCCAGCAGTGAGTCGGGGGGGCCTAACGAGCAGTACTTC.

The V call is TRBV7-8, the J call TRBJ2-5; 9 positions match TRBD2. The germline gives CDR1 SGHVS, CDR2 FQNEAQ. The CDR3 has 17 amino acids. V was clipped by 2 bases and J by 7 bases; unmatched bases: 14. DNA of the CDR3: TGTGCCAGCAGCTTATCGGCGAGACTAGCGGCTAGGGGGACCCAGTACTTC. This codes for CASSLSARLAARGTQYF.

This clonotype was seen at least ten times. The CDR3 coding sequence is TGTGCCAGCCGGTCGACGGGAGGCATACGCTCCTACGAGCAGTACTTC. Its translation is CASRSTGGIRSYEQYF. The rearrangement joins TRBV28 to TRBJ2-7; 7 bases map to TRBD2. V trimming: 8 bases; J trimming: 0 bases; junction bases outside the gene matches: 13. CDR1 MDHEN and CDR2 SYDVKM come from the germline V gene. The CDR3 length is 16 residues.

This clonotype came up a few times. The chain recombines TRBV6-5 with TRBJ1-2; D ambiguous. V was clipped by 3 bases and J by 1 base, with 15 bases between them. CDR3 length equals 16 residues. Germline CDR1 MNHEY, CDR2 SVGAGI. CDR3 sequence reads: CASSYSFGPSNYGYTF. CDR3 sequence (DNA): TGTGCCAGCAGTTATAGCTTCGGACCGAGTAACTATGGCTACACCTTC.

The table lists this clonotype with many counts. The V call is TRBV3-1, the J call TRBJ2-7; D is undetermined. CDR1 and CDR2 (germline): LGHDT, YNNKEL (reference sequence). The CDR3 covers 11 residues. V was pared by 5 bases and J by 4 bases, with 6 bases between. CDR3 amino acids: CASSVRYEQYF. The CDR3, as DNA: TGTGCCAGCAGCGTCAGATACGAGCAGTACTTC.

This clonotype was found many times. This chain connects TRBV2 to TRBJ2-7; the D is unclear. CDR1 and CDR2 from the germline V gene are SNHLY and FYNNEI. Trimming left V 8 bases short and J 5 bases short, with 16 bases between. The CDR3 spans 13 residues. CDR3 loop: CASAKFWSDEQYF. CDR3 DNA sequence: TGTGCCAGCGCTAAGTTCTGGAGTGACGAGCAGTACTTC.

This clonotype was observed at least ten times. The J gene is TRBJ2-5, the V gene TRBV15, with D hard to call. Per the germline V gene, CDR1 is LNHNV and CDR2 is YYDKDF (reference sequence). V dropped 1 base and J dropped 2 bases, with 8 bases sitting between them. The CDR3 totals 14 residues. The CDR3 reads CATSRVARQETQYF. The CDR3 nucleotides are TGTGCCACCAGCAGAGTGGCGCGTCAAGAGACCCAGTACTTC.

This clonotype was observed at least ten times. The junction differs from germline at one of its ends, possibly a read error. The chain links TRBV5-1 to TRBJ1-3; no clear D gene. This CDR3 region has 14 residues. Germline V gene lookup returns CDR1 SGHRS and CDR2 YFSETQ. The CDR3 coding sequence is TGCGCCAGCAGCAACGACATCTCTGGAAACGCCATATATTTT. Its protein product is CASSNDISGNAIYF.

This clonotype was counted ten times or more. The chain links TRBV11-2 to TRBJ2-7; no reliable D call. This CDR3 is 12 amino acids long. Germline lookup yields CDR1 SGHAT and CDR2 FQNNGV. Trimming shortened V by 1 base and J by 5 bases, and 6 bases separated the two germline ends. This CDR3 is CASSLVFNEQYF. The CDR3 region has the DNA TGTGCCAGCAGCTTAGTTTTCAACGAGCAGTACTTC.

This chain links TRBV12-5 with TRBJ1-1, with D unclear. With 6 bases removed from V and 4 bases from J, the gap between germline ends came to 15 bases. The germline gives CDR1 LGHNT, CDR2 FRNRAP. This CDR3 spans 14 amino acids. The CDR3 DNA sequence: TGTGCTAGTGGCCCCCGACTGGATGGCACTGAAGCTTTCTTT. Translating gives CASGPRLDGTEAFF.

The sample holds many counts of this clonotype. The genes are TRBV7-3 and TRBJ2-7, with TRBD2 matching over 7 bases. CDR1 and CDR2 from the germline V gene are SGHTA and FQGTGA. V shed 9 bases, J shed 0 bases, and the junction held 8 bases outside the gene matches. The CDR3 has 14 residues. The CDR3 nucleotides are TGTGCCAGGGGGGGGGTCAACGCCTCCTACGAGCAGTACTTC. It specifies CARGGVNASYEQYF.

This clonotype has a count of ten or more. The J gene is TRBJ2-7, the V gene TRBV28; D gene unclear. Germline V gene sequence: CDR1 MDHEN, CDR2 SYDVKM. V was shortened by 6 bases and J by 2 bases, with 8 bases between the two germline ends. The CDR3 covers 12 residues. The CDR3: CASRGGTYEQYF. CDR3 DNA: TGTGCCAGCAGGGGCGGAACCTACGAGCAGTACTTC.